These 23 T cell receptor beta chains originate from one sample sequenced in a study of blood T cell repertoires in COVID-19. The table came from immunoSEQ multiplex PCR; TCRdb's copy has only in-frame clones and leaves some out. The sample includes 250,000 to 350,000 clones, roughly 90% of them seen just once. The sequencing sample was made of peripheral blood. The receptors were gathered from a woman aged 40 to 49 who had recovered from COVID-19.

The chain is built from TRBV7-9 and TRBJ2-1; no clear D. Trimming removed 4 bases from V and 12 bases from J, with 22 bases in between. This CDR3 has 15 amino acids. Germline V CDR1 and CDR2: SEHNR, FQNEAQ (reference sequence). DNA for the CDR3: TGTGCCAGCAGCTCCTACGCGGAACCCAGCGATCGGCAGTTCTTC. It codes for CASSSYAEPSDRQFF.

The V and J genes are TRBV2 and TRBJ2-1, with 11 bases matching TRBD2. CDR1 is SNHLY, CDR2 FYNNEI, per germline. The CDR3 runs to 16 residues. V was pared by 8 bases and J by 4 bases, with 10 bases of the junction left unmatched. The DNA for the CDR3 is TGTGCCAGCCCAAAGGGTGGGACTAGCGGATACAATGAGCAGTTCTTC. This codes for CASPKGGTSGYNEQFF.

J is TRBJ2-3 and V is TRBV7-8; D gene ambiguous. CDR3 length equals 15 residues. Germline V gene sequence: CDR1 SGHVS, CDR2 FQNEAQ. The ends were cut back, 4 bases at V and 0 bases at J, with 11 bases in the middle. CDR3 nucleotide sequence: TGTGCCAGCAGCTCCTCTGCGGTGAGCACAGATACGCAGTATTTT. Its translation: CASSSSAVSTDTQYF. The variable domain in full, completed from reference TRBV7-8 and TRBJ2-3, reads GAGVSQSPRYKVAKRGQDVALRCDPISGHVSLFWYQQALGQGPEFLTYFQNEAQLDKSGLPSDRFFAERPEGSVSTLKIQRTQQEDSAVYLCASSSSAVSTDTQYFGPGTRLTVL.

The rearrangement uses TRBV6-5 and TRBJ1-6, with a weak D call TRBD1 (6 bases). The V end was cut by 5 bases, the J end by 10 bases, with 15 bases between. This CDR3 contains 14 residues. CDR1 and CDR2 from the germline V gene are MNHEY and SVGAGI. As DNA, the CDR3 is TGTGCCAGCAGTCTCAACAGGGTGGAGTCACCCCTCCACTTT. Amino acids: CASSLNRVESPLHF.

The chain employs TRBV24-1 and TRBJ2-1, with 9 bases matching TRBD1. The V gene's germline CDR1 is KGHDR and CDR2 SFDVKD. This CDR3 is built from 16 residues. J lost 4 bases, V lost 9 bases, and 12 bases had no gene match. CDR3 loop: CATSQTGQGVYNEQFF. The CDR3 DNA is TGTGCCACCTCTCAAACGGGACAGGGAGTATACAATGAGCAGTTCTTC.

This clone was counted once. This chain connects TRBV5-1 to TRBJ2-1; 7 bases map to TRBD2. Per germline, CDR1 SGHRS and CDR2 YFSETQ. This CDR3 has 17 residues. V gave up 4 bases and J gave up 0 bases; unmatched junction bases: 10. The CDR3 loop is CASSLVWGGSSYNEQFF. The CDR3 coding sequence is TGCGCCAGCAGCCTAGTTTGGGGCGGGAGCTCCTACAATGAGCAGTTCTTC.

The chain's CDR3 is CASSEVGGANEKLFF. DNA for the CDR3: TGTGCCAGCAGTGAAGTGGGGGGAGCTAATGAAAAACTGTTTTTT. The rearrangement uses TRBV2 and TRBJ1-4; TRBD1 is a possible D gene (5 bases). The CDR3 consists of 15 residues. Trimming took off 1 base at V and 3 bases at J, with 9 bases between the two ends. The V gene's germline CDR1 is SNHLY and CDR2 FYNNEI.

This chain joins TRBV5-6 and TRBJ2-2, with 14 bases that match TRBD2. Trimming took 7 bases from V and 2 from J; bases not matched to a gene: 1. This CDR3 spans 15 amino acids. CDR1 and CDR2 from the germline V gene are SGHDT and YYEEEE. CDR3 region: CASGLAGGNTGELFF. In DNA, the CDR3 is TGTGCCAGCGGACTAGCGGGAGGAAACACCGGGGAGCTGTTTTTT. The whole variable domain, filled in from reference TRBV5-6 and TRBJ2-2, reads DAGVTQSPTHLIKTRGQQVTLRCSPKSGHDTVSWYQQALGQGPQFIFQYYEEEERQRGNFPDRFSGHQFPNYSSELNVNALLLGDSALYLCASGLAGGNTGELFFGEGSRLTVL.

This chain links TRBV5-1 with TRBJ2-2; 9 bases are a match to TRBD2. The CDR3 runs to 15 residues. The trim removed 4 bases at V and 6 bases at J, leaving 7 bases unmatched. The germline gives CDR1 SGHRS, CDR2 YFSETQ. Here the CDR3 reads CASSPGGTSSGELFF. The DNA for the CDR3 is TGCGCCAGCAGCCCCGGGGGGACTAGCTCCGGGGAGCTGTTTTTT.

This clone was found once. The chain couples TRBV5-6 to TRBJ1-2, with D perhaps matching TRBD1 (6 bases). V was cut by 4 bases and J by 5 bases, with 21 bases left in between. Germline assignment: CDR1 SGHDT and CDR2 YYEEEE. The CDR3 is made up of 16 amino acids. This CDR3 reads CASSLGLTGLTYGYTF. The CDR3 coding sequence is TGTGCCAGCAGCCTGGGCCTCACAGGGTTGACTTATGGCTACACCTTC. The complete variable domain, with remaining parts taken from reference TRBV5-6 and TRBJ1-2, reads DAGVTQSPTHLIKTRGQQVTLRCSPKSGHDTVSWYQQALGQGPQFIFQYYEEEERQRGNFPDRFSGHQFPNYSSELNVNALLLGDSALYLCASSLGLTGLTYGYTFGSGTRLTVV.

This rearrangement joins TRBV7-3 to TRBJ2-1, with unresolved D. CDR1 and CDR2 (germline): SGHTA, FQGTGA. CDR3 length: 15 residues. The V end lost 1 base, the J end lost 5 bases, and 12 bases lay between the germline ends. CDR3 sequence reads: CASSLSGNYHNEQFF. CDR3 bases: TGTGCCAGCAGCTTAAGTGGAAACTATCACAATGAGCAGTTCTTC.

The chain recombines TRBV30 with TRBJ2-7, with TRBD2 as a possible D gene (6 bases). Per germline, CDR1 GTSNPN and CDR2 SVGIG (reference sequence). The CDR3 is made up of 13 amino acids. Trimming cost V 0 bases and J 7 bases, with 13 bases left between them. CDR3: CAWSVRDFLEQYF. The CDR3 region has the DNA TGTGCCTGGAGTGTACGGGACTTTTTAGAGCAGTACTTC.

The chain carries TRBV4-1 and TRBJ2-1, with D unresolved. The V and J ends lost 7 bases and 0 bases respectively, with 16 bases between them. Germline CDR1 reads MGHRA; CDR2 reads YSYEKL. This CDR3 has 16 amino acids. The CDR3 DNA reads TGCGCCAGCACTCCGACTCCACCCTCCTCCTACAATGAGCAGTTCTTC. It specifies CASTPTPPSSYNEQFF.

This clone was counted between two and nine times. The chain is built from TRBV15 and TRBJ1-1, with a weak D call TRBD1 (6 bases). Looked up from germline, CDR1 is LNHNV and CDR2 is YYDKDF (reference sequence). Trimming left V 3 bases short and J 1 base short, with 12 bases between. This CDR3 has 15 residues. CDR3: CATSSGQPGNTEAFF. CDR3 bases: TGTGCCACCAGCAGCGGACAGCCGGGGAACACTGAAGCTTTCTTT.

In this sample, this clone turned up once. V and J are TRBV5-3 and TRBJ1-1; D gene ambiguous. TRBV5-3 belongs to the ORF category, with a function that is uncertain. V dropped 0 bases and J dropped 1 base, with 4 bases sitting between them. This CDR3 is built from 13 residues. The DNA for the CDR3 is TGTGCCAGAAGCTTGGCAGGGAACACTGAAGCTTTCTTT. This gives the protein CARSLAGNTEAFF.

This chain links TRBV27 with TRBJ2-7; 11 bases align to TRBD1. Per the germline V gene, CDR1 is MNHEY and CDR2 is SMNVEV (reference sequence). The V and J ends lost 4 bases and 1 base, in that order; junction bases with no gene match: 6. This CDR3 has 16 residues. In DNA form, the CDR3 reads TGTGCCAGCAGTTCTAACCGGGACAGGGGGTCCTACGAGCAGTACTTC. It encodes CASSSNRDRGSYEQYF.

The rearrangement joins TRBV11-2 to TRBJ2-5; the match to TRBD2 covers 9 bases. Germline CDR1 is SGHAT and CDR2 is FQNNGV. The CDR3 runs to 17 residues. V shed 5 bases, J shed 3 bases, and the junction held 13 bases outside the gene matches. CDR3 amino acids: CASSRGDWVAGEETQYF. In DNA form, the CDR3 reads TGTGCCAGCAGCCGCGGGGATTGGGTAGCGGGAGAAGAGACCCAGTACTTC.

V usage is TRBV2 and J usage is TRBJ2-3, with D tentatively TRBD2 (6 bases). Germline values: CDR1 SNHLY, CDR2 FYNNEI. The ends were cut back, 6 bases at V and 0 bases at J, with 10 bases in the middle. The CDR3 runs 14 residues. Here the CDR3 DNA reads TGTGCCAGCAGAGGGGACTCGAGCACAGATACGCAGTATTTT. As protein: CASRGDSSTDTQYF.

The J gene is TRBJ1-2, the V gene TRBV5-5; D ambiguous. CDR3 length: 16 residues. V was pared by 3 bases and J by 3 bases, with 18 bases between. Germline assignment: CDR1 SGHKS and CDR2 YYEKEE (reference sequence). CDR3 region: CASSWTSRGPYYGYTF. CDR3 bases: TGTGCCAGCAGCTGGACCTCCCGGGGTCCCTACTATGGCTACACCTTC.

The chain combines TRBV27 with TRBJ2-7, with 7 bases matching TRBD1. The CDR3 length is 17 residues. The J segment lost 0 bases and the V segment lost 5 bases, leaving 13 bases of the junction unmatched. Per germline, CDR1 MNHEY and CDR2 SMNVEV (reference sequence). This CDR3 is CASSPRTGLGSSYEQYF. CDR3 bases: TGTGCCAGCAGTCCCAGGACAGGCTTAGGGAGCTCCTACGAGCAGTACTTC.

This chain uses TRBV9 with TRBJ2-1, with D perhaps TRBD2 (6 bases). The germline V and J ends were trimmed by 2 bases and 6 bases, with 15 bases remaining between them. The CDR3 is 15 amino acids. In germline, CDR1 is SGDLS, CDR2 YYNGEE. CDR3 sequence: CASSVGLPNLNEQFF. The CDR3, as DNA: TGTGCCAGCAGCGTTGGACTACCGAACCTCAATGAGCAGTTCTTC.

This chain joins TRBV28 and TRBJ1-1, with TRBD1 matching over 9 bases. In germline, CDR1 is MDHEN, CDR2 SYDVKM. The V gene end was trimmed by 4 bases and the J gene end by 5 bases; junction bases not matched to a gene: 5. This CDR3 has 14 residues. The CDR3 DNA reads TGTGCCAGCAGTTCCTACAGGGGGCGGACTGAAGCTTTCTTT. It codes for CASSSYRGRTEAFF.

The CDR3 here is CASSSDSLSYEQYF. The CDR3 coding sequence is TGTGCCAGCAGCAGCGACAGTCTCTCCTACGAGCAGTACTTC. V gene TRBV11-2 combines with J gene TRBJ2-7; D may be TRBD1 (5 bases). V gave up 5 bases and J gave up 0 bases, with 11 bases separating them. The germline V gene encodes CDR1 SGHAT and CDR2 FQNNGV. This CDR3 has 14 residues. The full variable domain, its missing parts supplied by reference TRBV11-2 and TRBJ2-7, is EAGVAQSPRYKIIEKRQSVAFWCNPISGHATLYWYQQILGQGPKLLIQFQNNGVVDDSQLPKDRFSAERLKGVDSTLKIQPAKLEDSAVYLCASSSDSLSYEQYFGPGTRLTVT.